This T cell receptor beta chain comes out of a study of identical twins. Study-level results: Out-of-frame alpha sequences common to twins exhibited a surplus of low generation probability. Models, which agreed with sharing between unrelated individuals, nonetheless underestimated the out-of-frame TCR alpha sharing seen in monozygotic twins. Within cord blood, abundant beta clonotypes carried fewer insertions, but memory repertoires showed no such trend.

The CDR3 has 15 residues. The V and J ends lost 3 bases and 1 base, in that order; junction bases with no gene match: 3. After template switching added a universal primer site, the resulting cDNA carried unique molecular identifiers. Using its own MiXCR run on the 5' RACE reads, TCRdb lists one record per CDR3 protein. Among under 400,000 distinct CDR3 sequences listed, around 9.7% were seen once. Regarding this clonotype: Antigen unknown.

The V call is TRBV12-3 or TRBV12-4, the J call TRBJ2-1; 7 bases agree with TRBD1. Sequences were obtained from naive T cells sorted from blood. This TCR was sampled from a woman between 50 and 59 years old in good health. CDR3 sequence: CASSFDRDSYNEQFF. For the CDR3, the DNA is TGTGCCAGCAGTTTCGACAGGGATTCCTACAATGAGCAGTTCTTC.